This entry describes one T cell receptor (beta chain). TCRdb's copy holds only in-frame clones and misses some; the assay was immunoSEQ multiplex PCR. The repertoire consists of about 140,000 clones, with roughly 89% occurring once and the leading ten covering around 9.5%. V was shortened by 1 base and J by 2 bases, with 12 bases between the two germline ends. The CDR3 has 15 residues. Germline values: CDR1 SGHTA, CDR2 FQGTGA. These data come from a study of blood T cell repertoires in COVID-19. This TCR derives from a young man with COVID-19, enrolled during active disease. The rearrangement joins TRBV7-3 to TRBJ2-7; D might be TRBD2 (5 bases). Sequences were obtained from peripheral blood. CDR3 bases: TGTGCCAGCAGCTTAAATCCGGGGTGGACCTACGAGCAGTACTTC. Amino acid sequence: CASSLNPGWTYEQYF. Full variable domain (outside the CDR3, taken from reference TRBV7-3 and TRBJ2-7): GAGVSQTPSNKVTEKGKYVELRCDPISGHTALYWYRQSLGQGPEFLIYFQGTGAADDSGLPNDRFFAVRPEGSVSTLKIQRTERGDSAVYLCASSLNPGWTYEQYFGPGTRLTVT.